The clone carrying this T cell receptor (beta chain) was detected ten times or more. No antigen is known for it. The sample originates from a study of T cells in Graves' hyperthyroidism and ophthalmopathy. Looking at the study overall: At the time of initial diagnosis and before any treatment, peripheral blood was collected.

Study results and caveats: Ophthalmopathy got predicted by the model a median about six months before its onset.

RNA transcripts served as the template for amplifying TCR beta CDR3 regions. Primed by the HTBI set, a first-round RT-PCR was run on the TCR CDR3. Each CDR3 protein is one row after TCRdb ran MiXCR on the multiplex PCR reads. Of fewer than 350,000 distinct CDR3 sequences in the sample, roughly 13% were seen once. The CDR3 length is 17 residues. CDR1 MNHNS and CDR2 SASEGT come from the germline V gene. The V segment lost 5 bases and the J segment 5 bases; nucleotides outside the gene matches: 15. This sequence joins TRBV6-1 and TRBJ2-5; 9 nucleotides agree with TRBD1. This receptor was obtained from a woman in her thirties or forties with Graves' hyperthyroidism. Sequencing input: blood. The CDR3 DNA reads TGTGCCAGCAGTTCCGAGAACCCGGGACAGGGCATGGAGACCCAGTACTTC. Protein: CASSSENPGQGMETQYF.